The T cell receptor (beta chain) under discussion was sequenced for a study of T cell responses to AZD1222 COVID-19 vaccine (TCRdb year 2021). Describing the broader study: A total of just over 230 trial participants underwent TCR sequencing, of whom about 210 received two doses of AZD1222 and about 26 received two doses of the MenACWY control vaccine. Trial participants were enrolled by age into 18-55, 56-69 and 70-plus year subgroups, with around 150, 28 and 57 TCR-sequenced participants respectively.

Interpreted using the paper, the time point label stands for: about 28 days (+/-7) after the second vaccine dose. AZD1222 recipients with second doses at about 4 weeks or about 12 weeks were pooled, because spike-specific TCR depth and breadth did not differ between schedules. Samples from vaccinated people were obtained from the UK trials COV001 and COV002, which included a single-blind randomized controlled phase 2/3 trial of AZD1222 (ChAdOx1 nCoV-19) in healthy adults. Trial participant PBMC samples were collected at day 0 and day 28 after the second dose for TCRbeta chain sequencing. Concerning this clone itself: Its cognate antigen has yet to be identified. Base quality data are lacking; no much larger clone is found one base away.

The CDR3 regions of human TCRbeta chains were analyzed by immunosequencing. On the study's bioinformatics: TCRs in the repertoires were matched against a reference library of SARS-CoV-2-specific TCRs that had been generated with the MIRA antigen-specificity platform. Breadth was defined as the fraction of unique TCRs that were SARS-CoV-2-associated, and depth was defined as the fraction of total T cells that were SARS-CoV-2-associated. Using the MIRA data, every spike-specific TCR was mapped to the spike region that the TCR reacted to and assigned to either a CD4 or a CD8 class. Log10-transformed breadth and depth values were compared by one-way ANOVA with Sidak's multiple comparisons tests. In its TCRdb copy, this immuneACCESS table keeps in-frame sequences only and misses some clones. Where compared with another copy, unresolved V genes explain less than half of these, and the others have no known cause. For V, J and clone size, that table is used; D and trimming come from the DNA. Within this sample are 140,000 or so clones, with around 90% of them counted one time only. The ten largest make up about 3% of the sample.

The CDR3 numbers 11 residues from cysteine through phenylalanine. This entry keeps only the CDR3 DNA: 33 bases, framed from base 1. The CDR1 and CDR2 encoded by the germline V gene are SQVTM and ANQGSEA. V sheds 4 bases and J sheds 7 bases, leaving 10 bases between their ends. The full study reports these points: Only six or seven AZD1222 recipients were SARS-CoV-2 seropositive at baseline, limiting conclusions about previously exposed vaccinees. Spike-specific TCR breadth and depth rose significantly after two AZD1222 doses compared with day 0 and with MenACWY recipients. Because no day 14 peak-response samples were available, the repertoires could be characterized only after the peak T cell response. CD4 TCRs associated with the vaccine covered the entire spike protein, and the dominant responses were in regions 160-218 and 743-854. The 56-69-year group was small, and its depth increase did not reach significance, likely because of low power. Nearly half of unique spike-specific TCRs reportedly recognized epitopes outside regions mutated in the B.1.351 and B.1.1.7 variants. Participants were mostly white British and included more females than males, and it was suggested by the authors that clonal diversity may have been underestimated.

This material consisted of peripheral blood, taken 28 days after the second AZD1222 dose. The receptor's source is an adult who received the AZD1222 COVID-19 vaccine. Recombination connected TRBV29-1 to TRBJ2-5, with an unclear D gene assignment. The sequenced DNA: TGCAGCGTTGTGTCCCCGGGGACCCAGTACTTC. It is translated as CSVVSPGTQYF.